The rows below give T cell receptor beta chains drawn from one sample of a study of vaccination and CD4 T cells after COVID-19. No cognate antigen is known for these TCRs. TCRdb analysed the PCR reads with MiXCR anew, one entry per CDR3 protein. The sample carries over 10,000 distinct CDR3 sequences, approximately 40% recorded once. Specimen: CD4+ T cells from blood, cultured in vitro. The source of these receptors is a human donor who had recovered from COVID-19. The CDR3 runs from the conserved cysteine through the conserved F or W. A clone size is listed for some rows: how often the clone was seen (once, few, many), or a class if it is expanded.

clone size	V gene	J gene	CDR3 protein
few	TRBV25-1	TRBJ1-2	CASRAMGSNYGYTF
.	TRBV27	TRBJ2-7	CASRAGTGYSEQYF
few	TRBV7-2	TRBJ2-3	CASSFSLAGINTQYF
few	TRBV2	TRBJ2-1	CASSGQRGGNEQFF
few	TRBV6-1	TRBJ1-5	CASRGQLNQPQHF
few	TRBV4-1	TRBJ1-5	CASRLDEISNQPQHF
.	TRBV5-4	TRBJ2-5	CASGLANQETQYF
.	TRBV12-3/TRBV12-4	TRBJ1-5	CASRQGGNQPQHF
.	TRBV12-1	TRBJ2-5	CASSFSGGRVETQYF
few	TRBV27	TRBJ1-6	CATKTPAYNSPLHF
.	TRBV6-1	TRBJ1-3	CASAFGNTIYF
.	TRBV27	TRBJ2-2	CASSLSGTGNGELFF
.	TRBV7-2	TRBJ2-2	CASSLGTYTGELFF
.	TRBV27	TRBJ1-2	CASNPTGYSYGYTF
.	TRBV6-5	TRBJ1-2	CASSYSSGGTGYTF
.	TRBV20-1	TRBJ2-3	CSARDGGMSGRTDTQYF
few	TRBV19	TRBJ1-1	CASSVNRGGGAFF
.	TRBV12-3/TRBV12-4	TRBJ1-2	CASSPQGQGASYRGYTF
.	TRBV7-2	TRBJ2-7	CASSLLPRRTDKPYEQYF
few	TRBV12-3/TRBV12-4	TRBJ1-1	CASSLHGNTEAFF
once	TRBV20-1	TRBJ1-3	CSARKDGYSGNTIYF
few	TRBV19	TRBJ1-5	CASSNGGMISQPQHF
.	TRBV12-3/TRBV12-4	TRBJ1-6	CASSSRQPSYNSPLHF
few	TRBV6-1	TRBJ2-1	CASSILAGGSGEQFF
few	TRBV12-3/TRBV12-4	TRBJ1-2	CASSTQTGTGDYGYTF
.	TRBV2	TRBJ2-7	CASQEQGSLEQYF
few	TRBV18	TRBJ2-5	CASSRQGASQETQYF
.	TRBV6-2/TRBV6-3	TRBJ1-1	CASSPGFTEAFF
few	TRBV7-2	TRBJ1-6	CASSSSFRTNSPLHF
.	TRBV5-1	TRBJ2-7	CASSFGIGGVGYEQYF
.	TRBV12-5	TRBJ2-1	CASGLALEGNEQFF
.	TRBV19	TRBJ2-7	CTRRQGARAKIYEQYF
few	TRBV10-3	TRBJ2-5	CAIKGPEGGYGETQYF
few	TRBV6-1	TRBJ1-5	CASSGTGESQPQHF
.	TRBV6-2/TRBV6-3	TRBJ2-5	CASRESGTVRQETQYF
few	TRBV6-1	TRBJ2-1	CASRKVLNLQGDEQFF
few	TRBV6-1	TRBJ2-7	CASRAFRAARVGEQYF
few	TRBV6-1	TRBJ2-3	CASSEALSGTDTQYF
.	TRBV25-1	TRBJ2-5	CASSEYNSPQETQYF
.	TRBV7-9	TRBJ2-1	CASSQTVKEFF
few	TRBV11-3	TRBJ2-7	CASSRGDRTYEQYF
.	TRBV7-9	TRBJ1-2	CASSHSQGYGYTF
.	TRBV12-3/TRBV12-4	TRBJ2-3	CASSQSTDTQYF
.	TRBV20-1	TRBJ2-3	CSAKRGDTQYF
.	TRBV4-1	TRBJ2-1	CASSQGVGGSSYNEQFF
.	TRBV5-1	TRBJ1-1	CASSYYRTGPQGNTEAFF
few	TRBV5-4	TRBJ1-2	CASSPDPARGGYGYTF
.	TRBV25-1	TRBJ1-2	CASSPTGKNGYTF